These 32 T cell receptor beta chains originate from one sample sequenced in a study of blood T cell repertoires in COVID-19. Only in-frame clones appear in the TCRdb table, and some are missing; sequencing was by immunoSEQ multiplex PCR. The top ten clones hold approximately 9% of a sample with hundreds of thousands of clones, 75% to 90% of them seen once. Material for sequencing was PBMCs or T cells enriched from blood (not recorded which). These receptors all come from a man aged 40-50 years who had recovered from COVID-19.

J is TRBJ2-1 and V is TRBV11-2, with 11 bases matching TRBD2. This CDR3 region has 15 residues. The trim removed 5 bases at V and 8 bases at J, leaving 8 bases unmatched. Germline V gene data show CDR1 as SGHAT and CDR2 as FQNNGV. The CDR3 is CASSTLAGEGDEQFF. Here the CDR3 DNA reads TGTGCCAGCAGCACACTAGCGGGAGAAGGCGATGAGCAGTTCTTC.

The chain has TRBV5-5 and TRBJ2-7, with D perhaps TRBD2 (6 bases). With 6 bases removed from V and 5 bases from J, the gap between germline ends came to 12 bases. CDR1 and CDR2 from the germline V gene are SGHKS and YYEKEE (reference sequence). The CDR3 has 12 amino acids. The CDR3 reads CASTRTINEQYF. CDR3 coding DNA: TGTGCCAGCACCCGGACTATCAACGAGCAGTACTTC. Variable domain in full (rest from reference TRBV5-5 and TRBJ2-7): DAGVTQSPTHLIKTRGQQVTLRCSPISGHKSVSWYQQVLGQGPQFIFQYYEKEERGRGNFPDRFSARQFPNYSSELNVNALLLGDSALYLCASTRTINEQYFGPGTRLTVT.

The J gene is TRBJ2-7, the V gene TRBV6-2 or TRBV6-3, with TRBD1 identical over 7 bases. V trimming: 2 bases; J trimming: 7 bases; junction bases outside the gene matches: 5. CDR3 length: 13 amino acids. Germline values: CDR1 MNHEY, CDR2 SVGEGT. The CDR3 nucleotides read TGTGCCAGCAGTTACCATAGGGGGCTGGAGCAGTACTTC. Protein sequence: CASSYHRGLEQYF.

The CDR3 loop is CASSPPWGTGARNYGYTF. The DNA for the CDR3 is TGTGCCAGCAGCCCACCTTGGGGGACAGGGGCTCGTAACTATGGCTACACCTTC. The chain couples TRBV11-3 to TRBJ1-2; 10 nucleotides agree with TRBD1. Germline lookup yields CDR1 SGHNT and CDR2 YENEEA. The CDR3 extends over 18 amino acids. V shed 5 bases, J shed 1 base, and the junction held 13 bases outside the gene matches.

This chain links TRBV5-1 with TRBJ1-2, with 9 bases lining up with TRBD1. The CDR3 runs 15 residues. Germline V gene sequence: CDR1 SGHRS, CDR2 YFSETQ. Trimming at V came to 3 bases and at J to 4 bases, leaving 7 bases not matched to a gene. CDR3 DNA sequence: TGCGCCAGCAGCTCGGGGACAGGGTTCATCTATGGCTACACCTTC. Translated: CASSSGTGFIYGYTF.

This clone was detected only once. The sample holds other DNA sequences that translate to the same CDR3. The J gene is TRBJ1-6, the V gene TRBV28, with 8 bases matching TRBD1. J gave up 1 base and V 5 bases, and 4 bases lay outside the gene matches. This CDR3 has 16 amino acids. In germline, CDR1 is MDHEN, CDR2 SYDVKM. CDR3 loop: CASSLTGGSYNSPLHF. CDR3 in DNA: TGTGCCAGCAGTCTTACAGGGGGTTCCTATAATTCACCCCTCCACTTT.

This rearrangement joins TRBV19 to TRBJ2-1; D is perhaps TRBD2 (6 bases). V was pared by 2 bases and J by 5 bases, with 13 bases between. This CDR3 region has 15 residues. The germline gives CDR1 LNHDA, CDR2 SQIVND (reference sequence). CDR3 sequence (DNA): TGTGCCAGTAGTATATGGCGGGGTGGCCACAATGAGCAGTTCTTC. Residues: CASSIWRGGHNEQFF.

The chain has TRBV7-6 and TRBJ2-5, with 9 bases fitting TRBD1. The CDR3 has 18 amino acids. Germline CDR1 reads SGHVS; CDR2 reads FNYEAQ. With 2 bases clipped from V and 1 base from J, the junction kept 11 bases outside the gene matches. The CDR3: CASSLTFDRGGSQETQYF. Written as DNA, the CDR3 is TGTGCCAGCAGCTTAACATTCGACAGGGGGGGGAGCCAAGAGACCCAGTACTTC.

This chain joins TRBV5-1 and TRBJ1-1; 7 bases are a match to TRBD1. The CDR3 spans 17 residues. Germline V gives CDR1 SGHRS, CDR2 YFSETQ. Trimming cost V 4 bases and J 2 bases; bases outside gene matches: 14. This CDR3 is CASSNVPGQSVNTEAFF. The CDR3 nucleotides read TGCGCCAGCAGCAACGTTCCGGGACAGTCGGTTAACACTGAAGCTTTCTTT.

V usage is TRBV7-8 and J usage is TRBJ1-6; 7 nucleotides match TRBD1. Germline V gene lookup returns CDR1 SGHVS and CDR2 FQNEAQ. This CDR3 is built from 14 residues. J gave up 7 bases and V 4 bases, and 4 bases lay outside the gene matches. The CDR3 bases are TGTGCCAGCAGCTCCACACAGGGGAATTCACCCCTCCACTTT. Protein product: CASSSTQGNSPLHF.

The CDR3 nucleotides read TGTGCCATCAGTGGGGGGACAGGGGGCGTCTACACCGGGGAGCTGTTTTTT. This encodes CAISGGTGGVYTGELFF. V is TRBV10-3 and J is TRBJ2-2, with 12 bases matching TRBD1. The V gene end was trimmed by 4 bases and the J gene end by 3 bases; junction bases not matched to a gene: 6. CDR3 size: 17 residues. Germline V gene lookup returns CDR1 ENHRY and CDR2 SYGVKD.

The rearrangement uses TRBV13 and TRBJ2-1; 11 nucleotides align to TRBD2. From germline, CDR1 is PRHDT and CDR2 FYEKMQ (reference sequence). The J segment lost 7 bases and the V segment lost 5 bases, leaving 16 bases of the junction unmatched. CDR3 length equals 18 residues. CDR3 sequence reads: CASSPPPFVAGGGNEQFF. The CDR3 nucleotides are TGTGCCAGCAGCCCCCCACCTTTCGTAGCGGGGGGGGGTAATGAGCAGTTCTTC.

In this sample, this clone turned up a few times. The chain has TRBV7-3 and TRBJ2-5; 9 nucleotides match TRBD2. V gave up 2 bases and J gave up 5 bases; unmatched junction bases: 3. CDR1 and CDR2 (germline): SGHTA, FQGTGA. CDR3 size: 14 residues. DNA of the CDR3: TGTGCCAGCAGCTTAGCGGGAGGGCTGGAGACCCAGTACTTC. The encoded protein is CASSLAGGLETQYF.

This clone was counted once. The rearrangement uses TRBV24-1 and TRBJ2-1; maybe TRBD1 (5 bases). V lost 3 bases and J 7 bases, leaving 15 bases between the germline ends. CDR1 and CDR2 from the germline V gene are KGHDR and SFDVKD. This CDR3 has 15 amino acids. The CDR3 loop reads CATSDPRAAKNEQFF. The CDR3 region has the DNA TGTGCCACCAGTGATCCCAGGGCGGCGAAAAATGAGCAGTTCTTC.

This rearrangement joins TRBV30 to TRBJ2-5; TRBD1 is a possible D gene (6 bases). Germline loops: CDR1 GTSNPN, CDR2 SVGIG (reference sequence). This CDR3 spans 13 amino acids. Between the trimmed V and J ends, which lost 0 bases and 2 bases, there was a span of 7 bases. The CDR3, as DNA: TGTGCCTGGAGTGTGACAGGACAAGAGACCCAGTACTTC. Encoded protein: CAWSVTGQETQYF.

The rearrangement links TRBV19 to TRBJ2-7; D might be TRBD1 (7 bases). This CDR3 is 17 amino acids long. V was pared by 4 bases and J by 2 bases, with 21 bases between. CDR1 and CDR2 from the germline V gene are LNHDA and SQIVND (reference sequence). The CDR3 sequence: CASSNQGNRGGAYEQYF. For the CDR3, the DNA is TGTGCCAGTAGTAACCAGGGGAACAGGGGAGGTGCCTACGAGCAGTACTTC.

V is TRBV7-8 and J is TRBJ1-1; the D is unclear. This CDR3 contains 13 residues. Germline values: CDR1 SGHVS, CDR2 FQNEAQ. Trimming removed 1 base at V and 3 bases at J, with 6 bases between. The DNA for the CDR3 is TGTGCCAGCAGCTTAGGGTCGGACACTGAAGCTTTCTTT. Translated: CASSLGSDTEAFF.

This rearrangement joins TRBV7-3 to TRBJ2-7; possible D gene TRBD1, 6 bases. V lost 2 bases and J lost 3, with 14 bases in between. The CDR3 consists of 15 residues. Per the germline V gene, CDR1 is SGHTA and CDR2 is FQGTGA. As DNA, the CDR3 is TGTGCCAGCAGCTTATTGCCAGGGGAAAACTACGAGCAGTACTTC. It specifies CASSLLPGENYEQYF.

The chain links TRBV6-2 or TRBV6-3 to TRBJ2-7; 7 bases map to TRBD2. CDR1 and CDR2 (germline): MNHEY, SVGEGT. The CDR3 spans 15 residues. The J segment lost 3 bases and the V segment lost 0 bases, leaving 5 bases of the junction unmatched. The CDR3 DNA follows: TGTGCCAGCAGTTACTCGATAGCTAGCGGCTACGAGCAGTACTTC. As protein: CASSYSIASGYEQYF.

Concerning this clone itself: Additional DNA sequences in this sample encode the identical CDR3. J is TRBJ2-1 and V is TRBV6-1; the match to TRBD2 covers 10 bases. Germline V CDR1 and CDR2: MNHNS, SASEGT. The CDR3 length is 15 residues. J lost 4 bases, V lost 1 base, and 1 base had no gene match. CDR3 protein: CASSEGTSGYNEQFF. DNA for the CDR3: TGTGCCAGCAGTGAAGGGACTAGCGGTTACAATGAGCAGTTCTTC.

The DNA of the CDR3 is TGTGCCAGCAGCTTAGGGTCAGGCCTAGCGGTTCGAGGGGAGACCCAGTACTTC. As protein: CASSLGSGLAVRGETQYF. The chain combines TRBV7-2 with TRBJ2-5; 7 positions agree with TRBD2. Germline V gene data show CDR1 as SGHTA and CDR2 as FQGNSA. V lost 1 base to trimming and J lost 5 bases; unmatched junction nucleotides: 16. The CDR3 sequence is 18 residues long.

The V and J genes are TRBV27 and TRBJ2-7; 10 bases agree with TRBD1. CDR1 MNHEY and CDR2 SMNVEV come from the germline V gene (reference sequence). V trimming: 5 bases; J trimming: 4 bases; junction bases outside the gene matches: 11. The CDR3 loop spans 16 amino acids. DNA for the CDR3: TGTGCCAGCAGTCCGCTTCCGGGACAGGGGTCGTACGAGCAGTACTTC. This translates into CASSPLPGQGSYEQYF.

This clone was seen more than once but under ten times. The chain joins TRBV5-8 to TRBJ1-5, with TRBD1 identical over 7 bases. There are 15 residues in the CDR3. Trimming at V came to 4 bases and at J to 4 bases, leaving 8 bases not matched to a gene. Germline loops: CDR1 SGHTS, CDR2 YDEGEE. The CDR3 reads CASSRGQKVNQPQHF. For the CDR3, the DNA is TGTGCCAGCAGCAGGGGACAGAAAGTTAATCAGCCCCAGCATTTT.

The chain recombines TRBV5-8 with TRBJ2-1, with 8 bases identical to TRBD2. From germline, CDR1 is SGHTS and CDR2 YDEGEE. The CDR3 extends over 16 amino acids. The V gene end was trimmed by 1 base and the J gene end by 3 bases; junction bases not matched to a gene: 6. CDR3 nucleotides: TGTGCCAGCAGCTTGTTCAGGGGACTAGACTACAATGAGCAGTTCTTC. It codes for CASSLFRGLDYNEQFF.

This chain's CDR3 is CASSSPSGRGTDTQYF. The CDR3 coding sequence is TGTGCCAGCAGCTCCCCAAGCGGGAGGGGCACAGATACGCAGTATTTT. The V gene is TRBV11-1, the J gene TRBJ2-3; 10 positions agree with TRBD2. The trim removed 4 bases at V and 1 base at J, leaving 5 bases unmatched. This CDR3 is built from 16 residues. Germline V gives CDR1 SGHAT, CDR2 FQDESV (reference sequence).

The table lists this clone with a count of one. The V call is TRBV30, the J call TRBJ1-6; D perhaps matches TRBD1 (5 bases). This CDR3 spans 14 amino acids. Per germline, CDR1 GTSNPN and CDR2 SVGIG (reference sequence). The V gene lost 0 bases and the J gene lost 7 bases, with 10 bases spanning the gap. DNA of the CDR3: TGTGCCTGGAGTGTGCGGGGGTTCAATTCACCCCTCCACTTT. The encoded protein is CAWSVRGFNSPLHF.

The genes are TRBV30 and TRBJ2-5, with 7 bases aligning to TRBD1. Germline loops: CDR1 GTSNPN, CDR2 SVGIG (reference sequence). V lost 5 bases and J lost 5; bases outside the gene matches: 8. CDR3 length: 13 residues. In nucleotides, the CDR3 is TGTGCCTGGCGAAACAGGGGAGTGGAGACCCAGTACTTC. Its protein is CAWRNRGVETQYF.

V gene TRBV28 combines with J gene TRBJ2-3, with 11 positions matching TRBD2. This CDR3 is built from 17 residues. Germline CDR1 MDHEN, CDR2 SYDVKM. V gave up 5 bases and J gave up 0 bases; unmatched junction bases: 7. The CDR3, as DNA: TGTGCCAGCAGTGGGGAGACTAGCGGGGATAGCACAGATACGCAGTATTTT. It codes for CASSGETSGDSTDTQYF. Full variable domain (missing parts from reference TRBV28 and TRBJ2-3): DVKVTQSSRYLVKRTGEKVFLECVQDMDHENMFWYRQDPGLGLRLIYFSYDVKMKEKGDIPEGYSVSREKKERFSLILESASTNQTSMYLCASSGETSGDSTDTQYFGPGTRLTVL.

The chain combines TRBV28 with TRBJ2-7, with 9 bases identical to TRBD2. Trimming cost V 7 bases and J 6 bases; bases outside gene matches: 10. Germline loops: CDR1 MDHEN, CDR2 SYDVKM. The CDR3 totals 14 residues. The DNA for the CDR3 is TGTGCCAGCACCCAGGGTCTAGCGGGAAGCGAGCAGTACTTC. This encodes CASTQGLAGSEQYF.

The CDR3 region is CATLKGDTGELFF. Here the CDR3 DNA reads TGTGCCACACTAAAGGGGGACACCGGGGAGCTGTTTTTT. This chain joins TRBV12-3 or TRBV12-4 and TRBJ2-2; D might be TRBD1 (6 bases). This CDR3 region has 13 residues. V was shortened by 10 bases and J by 3 bases, with 12 bases between the two germline ends.

The chain joins TRBV28 to TRBJ2-7; TRBD1 matches 7 bases. From germline, CDR1 is MDHEN and CDR2 SYDVKM. Losses at the gene ends were 5 bases for V and 2 bases for J; bases not matched to a gene: 6. The CDR3 contains 14 residues. CDR3 region: CASSPGQPPYEQYF. The CDR3 DNA reads TGTGCCAGCAGTCCGGGACAGCCACCCTACGAGCAGTACTTC.

This clone was observed a single time. V and J are TRBV6-1 and TRBJ2-5; tentatively, D is TRBD2 (5 bases). The CDR3 is 18 amino acids. Trimming stripped 1 base from V and 2 bases from J, with 20 bases between. Germline V gene data show CDR1 as MNHNS and CDR2 as SASEGT. CDR3: CASSEGGSRAPRQETQYF. The CDR3 DNA reads as TGTGCCAGCAGTGAAGGCGGATCGAGGGCTCCGCGGCAAGAGACCCAGTACTTC.